One and the same sample provided the 27 T cell receptor beta chains below, sequenced in a study of blood T cell repertoires in COVID-19. Generated by immunoSEQ multiplex PCR, the TCRdb table keeps only in-frame clones and is missing some. Of around 130,000 clones listed, 82% are singletons. Material for sequencing was peripheral blood. These TCRs come from a woman of 80 years or more with acute or convalescent COVID-19.

This clone has just a few counts. The V and J genes are TRBV6-5 and TRBJ2-5; D unclear. In germline, CDR1 is MNHEY, CDR2 SVGAGI. V gave up 6 bases and J gave up 5 bases, with 16 bases separating them. The length of the CDR3 is 14 residues. In DNA, the CDR3 is TGTGCCAGCAGATTACCTGGGCTTCTCGAGACCCAGTACTTC. It specifies CASRLPGLLETQYF.

The chain combines TRBV12-1 with TRBJ2-1; TRBD2, the table's D call, was not compared with the DNA. TRBV12-1 constitutes a pseudogene. The CDR3 sequence is 16 residues long. CDR3 bases: TGTGCCAGCAGCTTTCAAGGCGGGAGCAGGAACAATGAGCAGTTCTTC. This sequence encodes CASSFQGGSRNNEQFF.

V and J are TRBV28 and TRBJ1-6; 7 nucleotides line up with TRBD1. This CDR3 is 14 amino acids long. Germline V lookup: CDR1 MDHEN, CDR2 SYDVKM. J lost 9 bases, V lost 3 bases, and 5 bases had no gene match. CDR3 DNA sequence: TGTGCCAGCAGTTTCGTGAACAGGGGTTCACCCCTCCACTTT. Translation gives CASSFVNRGSPLHF.

J is TRBJ2-6 and V is TRBV9; D is perhaps TRBD1 (5 bases). The ends were cut back, 2 bases at V and 3 bases at J, with 9 bases in the middle. Germline V lookup: CDR1 SGDLS, CDR2 YYNGEE. This CDR3 is built from 15 residues. The CDR3 DNA sequence: TGTGCCAGCAGCGTCTTGGGGCTTGGGGCCAACGTCCTGACTTTC. This sequence encodes CASSVLGLGANVLTF.

This rearrangement joins TRBV27 to TRBJ1-6; D possibly corresponds to TRBD1 (5 bases). The CDR3 extends over 17 amino acids. Trimming took off 8 bases at V and 0 bases at J, with 17 bases between the two ends. Germline-derived CDR1 and CDR2 are MNHEY and SMNVEV (reference sequence). The CDR3 DNA follows: TGTGCCAGCGGGCCAGGGATCCTCTTCTCCTATAATTCACCCCTCCACTTT. Its translation is CASGPGILFSYNSPLHF.

The rearrangement joins TRBV28 to TRBJ2-5; a possible D gene is TRBD2 (6 bases). Trimming took 6 bases from V and 2 from J, leaving 16 bases between them. There are 15 residues in the CDR3. Germline V CDR1 and CDR2: MDHEN, SYDVKM. CDR3 bases: TGTGCCAGCAGCTATATCGTGGGACTGCAAGAGACCCAGTACTTC. This encodes CASSYIVGLQETQYF.

The chain uses TRBV28 and TRBJ1-3; perhaps TRBD1 as D (5 bases). Germline values: CDR1 MDHEN, CDR2 SYDVKM. This CDR3 contains 17 residues. Trimming cost V 0 bases and J 1 base, with 13 bases left between them. This chain's CDR3 is CASSLWARERSGNTIYF. Here the CDR3 DNA reads TGTGCCAGCAGTTTATGGGCCAGGGAAAGGTCTGGAAACACCATATATTTT.

There are a few counts of this clone. CDR3 region: CASSSPRTANGYTF. For the CDR3, the DNA is TGTGCCAGCAGCTCCCCCCGGACAGCAAATGGCTACACCTTC. The chain recombines TRBV11-2 with TRBJ1-2; a possible D gene is TRBD1 (6 bases). The CDR3 loop spans 14 amino acids. V was pared by 4 bases and J by 6 bases, with 15 bases between. Germline CDR1 and CDR2: SGHAT and FQNNGV.

The sample holds one count of this clone. The rearrangement uses TRBV5-1 and TRBJ2-1; D is perhaps TRBD2 (5 bases). With 0 bases removed from V and 9 bases from J, the gap between germline ends came to 10 bases. CDR3 length: 13 amino acids. Per germline, CDR1 SGHRS and CDR2 YFSETQ. The CDR3 nucleotides read TGCGCCAGCAGCTTGGATCCGGAGGCTGAGCAGTTCTTC. This sequence encodes CASSLDPEAEQFF.

The rearrangement uses TRBV2 and TRBJ2-1; 8 bases match TRBD1. V shed 6 bases, J shed 9 bases, and the junction held 10 bases outside the gene matches. Per the germline V gene, CDR1 is SNHLY and CDR2 is FYNNEI. The CDR3 contains 14 residues. CDR3 sequence: CASSIGTGLGEQFF. The CDR3 bases are TGTGCCAGCAGCATTGGGACAGGTTTAGGTGAGCAGTTCTTC.

CDR3 residues: CATSRGGSTDTQYF. CDR3 bases: TGTGCCACCAGCAGAGGAGGAAGCACAGATACGCAGTATTTT. The V call is TRBV15, the J call TRBJ2-3; no definite D call. The CDR3 spans 14 residues. Germline lookup yields CDR1 LNHNV and CDR2 YYDKDF (reference sequence). V was clipped by 1 base and J by 0 bases, with 5 bases between them.

The chain combines TRBV5-1 with TRBJ2-7; D unresolved. Germline assignment: CDR1 SGHRS and CDR2 YFSETQ. The CDR3 sequence is 13 residues long. V gave up 6 bases and J gave up 2 bases, with 12 bases separating them. The chain's CDR3 is CASTVGSAYEQYF. The CDR3 nucleotides read TGCGCCAGCACCGTTGGCAGCGCCTACGAGCAGTACTTC.

V and J are TRBV7-2 and TRBJ2-7; a weak D match, TRBD2 (7 bases). This CDR3 is 14 amino acids long. Trimming took 2 bases from V and 2 from J, leaving 10 bases between them. Germline V CDR1 and CDR2: SGHTA, FQGNSA. The CDR3 reads CASSLKGGAYEQYF. As DNA, the CDR3 is TGTGCCAGCAGCTTAAAGGGGGGGGCCTACGAGCAGTACTTC.

The V gene is TRBV18, the J gene TRBJ2-7; D is ambiguous. V lost 3 bases and J 4 bases, leaving 10 bases between the germline ends. CDR3 length: 13 residues. Germline loops: CDR1 KGHSH, CDR2 LQKENI. The CDR3 here is CASSPTGVYEQYF. The CDR3 DNA sequence: TGTGCCAGCTCACCTACGGGTGTTTACGAGCAGTACTTC.

The genes are TRBV11-2 and TRBJ1-6, with TRBD1 matching 8 bases. Per germline, CDR1 SGHAT and CDR2 FQNNGV. CDR3 length: 16 amino acids. V shed 1 base, J shed 2 bases, and the junction held 1 base outside the gene matches. The CDR3 sequence: CASSLGTGPYNSPLHF. In DNA, the CDR3 is TGTGCCAGCAGCTTAGGGACAGGGCCCTATAATTCACCCCTCCACTTT.

The chain is built from TRBV2 and TRBJ1-3; no definite D call. Germline V gene lookup returns CDR1 SNHLY and CDR2 FYNNEI. Trimming cost V 5 bases and J 0 bases, with 14 bases left between them. This CDR3 region has 16 residues. CDR3 nucleotide sequence: TGTGCCAGCAGTCTTTACTTACTTAGCTCTGGAAACACCATATATTTT. This codes for CASSLYLLSSGNTIYF.

The chain carries TRBV5-1 and TRBJ2-7, with 12 bases matching TRBD2. Unmatched junction bases numbered 8, after V lost 4 bases and J lost 6 bases. CDR1 and CDR2 from the germline V gene are SGHRS and YFSETQ. This CDR3 contains 15 residues. The CDR3 spells CASSGLAGGRREQYF. The DNA of the CDR3 is TGCGCCAGCAGCGGGCTAGCGGGGGGGCGTCGCGAGCAGTACTTC.

J is TRBJ1-4 and V is TRBV6-5; TRBD1 agrees at 9 bases. Germline V gene data show CDR1 as MNHEY and CDR2 as SVGAGI. The CDR3 loop spans 15 amino acids. After removal of 4 bases from V and 7 bases from J, the junction contained 7 bases not matched to a gene. DNA for the CDR3: TGTGCCAGCAGTTCCCTGGACAGGGGCAGTGAAAAACTGTTTTTT. Amino acids: CASSSLDRGSEKLFF.

The chain employs TRBV5-1 and TRBJ2-1; possible D gene TRBD1, 6 bases. V lost 1 base, J lost 6 bases, and 14 bases lay in between. Germline CDR1 and CDR2: SGHRS and YFSETQ. There are 15 residues in the CDR3. DNA for the CDR3: TGCGCCAGCAGCTTGTCCGGACAGACGTTCAATGAGCAGTTCTTC. Translating it yields CASSLSGQTFNEQFF.

The chain couples TRBV12-3 or TRBV12-4 to TRBJ1-1; D gene ambiguous. The CDR3 is made up of 12 amino acids. V was trimmed by 6 bases and J by 10 bases, leaving 15 bases between them. This CDR3 reads CASRLLSGGAFF. The CDR3 DNA reads TGTGCCAGCAGACTCCTATCGGGTGGAGCTTTCTTT.

This clone occurred a few times. This rearrangement joins TRBV11-2 to TRBJ2-7; the D is unclear. Germline V CDR1 and CDR2: SGHAT, FQNNGV. Trimming removed 1 base at V and 3 bases at J, with 10 bases between. This CDR3 has 14 residues. The CDR3 is CASSLGSEYYEQYF. CDR3 nucleotide sequence: TGTGCCAGCAGCTTAGGGAGCGAATACTACGAGCAGTACTTC.

V and J are TRBV5-1 and TRBJ2-5; 7 nucleotides line up with TRBD2. The ends lost 1 base at V and 0 bases at J; junction bases unmatched: 9. Germline values: CDR1 SGHRS, CDR2 YFSETQ. The length of the CDR3 is 17 residues. This CDR3 is CASSLRRDYRYQETQYF. The DNA for the CDR3 is TGCGCCAGCAGCTTGAGGAGGGACTACCGGTACCAAGAGACCCAGTACTTC.

CDR3 nucleotide sequence: TGTGCCAGCAGTTTACTGGCCTCAGGGCAGTTCTTC. This codes for CASSLLASGQFF. V gene TRBV12-3 or TRBV12-4 combines with J gene TRBJ2-1; D ambiguous. The CDR3 contains 12 residues. The V end lost 2 bases, the J end lost 12 bases, and 11 bases lay between the germline ends.

The chain links TRBV4-1 to TRBJ1-4; TRBD1 is a possible D gene (5 bases). The V end lost 4 bases, the J end lost 7 bases, and 13 bases lay between the germline ends. Looked up from germline, CDR1 is MGHRA and CDR2 is YSYEKL. The CDR3 contains 14 residues. CDR3 residues: CASSPGSGVEKLFF. The CDR3 DNA follows: TGCGCCAGCAGCCCAGGGTCGGGGGTTGAAAAACTGTTTTTT.

The CDR3 reads CASRPYPGQALSNQPQHF. CDR3 bases: TGCGCCAGCAGACCTTACCCGGGACAGGCACTGAGCAATCAGCCCCAGCATTTT. The V gene is TRBV4-1, the J gene TRBJ1-5; 8 bases match TRBD1. Germline V lookup: CDR1 MGHRA, CDR2 YSYEKL. The CDR3 contains 18 residues. The ends lost 6 bases at V and 1 base at J; junction bases unmatched: 14.

The chain is built from TRBV24-1 and TRBJ2-1; 9 positions agree with TRBD1. CDR3 length equals 19 residues. V lost 10 bases, J lost 4 bases, and 22 bases stayed unmatched. Per germline, CDR1 KGHDR and CDR2 SFDVKD. The CDR3 here is CATNFGTGNPPDQYNEQFF. As DNA, the CDR3 is TGTGCCACTAACTTTGGGACAGGGAATCCACCCGATCAATACAATGAGCAGTTCTTC.

This clone was recorded once. J is TRBJ2-3 and V is TRBV27; 9 bases align to TRBD2. CDR1 and CDR2 (germline): MNHEY, SMNVEV (reference sequence). This CDR3 has 16 residues. V lost 8 bases, J lost 4 bases, and 13 bases stayed unmatched. Written as DNA, the CDR3 is TGTGCCAGCGCTCACCGACTAGCGGTAACCCCAGATACGCAGTATTTT. Protein product: CASAHRLAVTPDTQYF.